The TCR beta chain described here comes from a study of response to subunit inactivated influenza vaccine. Study results and limitations: T cells newly recruited by each seasonal influenza vaccination are few, the authors suggested.

On this clonotype: The antigen is undetermined. The junction does not match germline at one end; this may be a read error.

TCRdb ran MiXCR on the RT-PCR reads and lists one entry per CDR3 protein. The data hold 280,000 or so distinct CDR3 sequences, with 20% to 25% observed a single time. CDR1 and CDR2 (germline): MNHEY, SMNVEV (reference sequence). This CDR3 is 14 amino acids long. Here the sequenced sample was PBMCs from blood, taken less than 22 months after vaccination. The chain couples TRBV27 to TRBJ1-3, with TRBD1 matching 9 bases. This TCR was recovered from a man between 50 and 75 years old who received an inactivated influenza vaccine. The CDR3 spells CASRKQGAGNTIYF. The CDR3 region has the DNA TGTGCCAGCAGAAAACAGGGGGCTGGCAACACCATATATTTT.